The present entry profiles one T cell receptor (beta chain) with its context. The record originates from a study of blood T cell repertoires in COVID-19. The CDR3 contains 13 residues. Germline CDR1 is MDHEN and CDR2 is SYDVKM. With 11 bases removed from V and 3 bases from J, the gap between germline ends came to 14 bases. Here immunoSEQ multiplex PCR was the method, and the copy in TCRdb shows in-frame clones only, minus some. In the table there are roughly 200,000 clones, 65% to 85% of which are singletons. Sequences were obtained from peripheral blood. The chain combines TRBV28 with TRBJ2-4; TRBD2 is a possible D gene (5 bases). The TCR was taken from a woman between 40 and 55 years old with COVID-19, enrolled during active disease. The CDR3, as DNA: TGTGCCTCCCGGGAACTAAGCAAAAACATTCAGTACTTC. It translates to CASRELSKNIQYF.